Below, 9 T cell receptor beta chains from the same sample are listed, as sequenced in a study of cytomegalovirus exposure and HLA in healthy donors. PCR employed 60 Vbeta and 13 Jbeta primers. Repertoires were generated with immunoSEQ multiplex PCR, while TCRdb's copy carries only in-frame clones and drops some. The sample yields around 97,000 clones, approximately 70% seen once. The specimen was PBMCs. The source of these receptors is a woman aged 45-65 years in good health and CMV-seronegative.

The sample holds one count of this clone. This chain links TRBV7-3 with TRBJ2-5; 9 bases align to TRBD2. The V gene's germline CDR1 is SGHTA and CDR2 FQGTGA. V was clipped by 5 bases and J by 5 bases; unmatched bases: 9. The CDR3 totals 15 residues. The CDR3 bases are TGTGCCAGCAGCCCCGGGACTAGCAATCGGGAGACCCAGTACTTC. Translated: CASSPGTSNRETQYF.

The chain joins TRBV27 to TRBJ2-1, with TRBD2 as a possible D gene (6 bases). The CDR3 has 16 amino acids. The germline CDR1 and CDR2 sequences are MNHEY and SMNVEV (reference sequence). Deletions cut 5 bases from V and 1 base from J, with 15 bases between. CDR3 nucleotides: TGTGCCAGCAGTCCCCAGGGTCGGGGGTCCTACAATGAGCAGTTCTTC. Translating gives CASSPQGRGSYNEQFF.

This chain connects TRBV28 to TRBJ2-7; tentatively, D is TRBD1 or TRBD2 (5 bases each). CDR1 MDHEN and CDR2 SYDVKM come from the germline V gene. V gave up 6 bases and J gave up 4 bases, with 16 bases separating them. The CDR3 has 14 amino acids. The CDR3 here is CASRLARTGYEQYF. The CDR3 DNA is TGTGCCAGCAGGTTAGCGAGAACAGGATACGAGCAGTACTTC.

This clone was seen only a few times. This sequence joins TRBV7-6 and TRBJ2-5, with TRBD2 identical over 7 bases. V was clipped by 4 bases and J by 2 bases; unmatched bases: 10. The CDR3 consists of 16 residues. Germline V gene sequence: CDR1 SGHVS, CDR2 FNYEAQ. This CDR3 is CASSSRGVKGQETQYF. DNA for the CDR3: TGTGCCAGCAGCTCCCGGGGGGTGAAGGGTCAAGAGACCCAGTACTTC.

This clone was picked up one time. At the DNA level, this CDR3 is encoded by other sequences in the same sample as well. The V gene is TRBV7-9, the J gene TRBJ2-2; 9 bases fit TRBD1. The V segment lost 4 bases and the J segment 1 base; nucleotides outside the gene matches: 7. The CDR3 is 17 residues long. CDR1 is SEHNR, CDR2 FQNEAQ, per germline (reference sequence). CDR3 in amino acids: CASSSRDRAENTGELFF. The CDR3 nucleotides are TGTGCCAGCAGCTCCCGGGACAGGGCCGAGAACACCGGGGAGCTGTTTTTT. The variable domain in full, with the rest retrieved from reference TRBV7-9 and TRBJ2-2, is DTGVSQNPRHKITKRGQNVTFRCDPISEHNRLYWYRQTLGQGPEFLTYFQNEAQLEKSRLLSDRFSAERPKGSFSTLEIQRTEQGDSAMYLCASSSRDRAENTGELFFGEGSRLTVL.

The gene calls are TRBV7-9 and TRBJ1-4, with 7 bases lining up with TRBD1. The CDR3 loop spans 15 amino acids. V dropped 6 bases and J dropped 6; count of bases not matched to a gene: 10. Germline V gives CDR1 SEHNR, CDR2 FQNEAQ (reference sequence). CDR3: CASSSSGGRYEKLFF. The CDR3, as DNA: TGTGCCAGCAGTTCTTCAGGGGGACGATATGAAAAACTGTTTTTT.

The J gene is TRBJ1-3, the V gene TRBV19, with D unresolved. Trimming cost V 4 bases and J 0 bases, with 7 bases left between them. CDR1 LNHDA and CDR2 SQIVND come from the germline V gene (reference sequence). The CDR3 consists of 14 residues. The CDR3 loop is CASSTVHSGNTIYF. CDR3 DNA: TGTGCCAGTAGTACAGTCCACTCTGGAAACACCATATATTTT. The full variable domain, with the rest looked up from reference TRBV19 and TRBJ1-3, is DGGITQSPKYLFRKEGQNVTLSCEQNLNHDAMYWYRQDPGQGLRLIYYSQIVNDFQKGDIAEGYSVSREKKESFPLTVTSAQKNPTAFYLCASSTVHSGNTIYFGEGSWLTVV.

The chain combines TRBV4-2 with TRBJ1-2; D not resolved. The CDR3 is 14 amino acids. V was shortened by 0 bases and J by 7 bases, with 12 bases between the two germline ends. Germline CDR1 is LGHNA and CDR2 is YNFKEQ. The CDR3 nucleotides read TGTGCCAGCAGCCAAGAAACAGATCTTGGTGGCTACACCTTC. Translating it yields CASSQETDLGGYTF.

V usage is TRBV11-2 and J usage is TRBJ2-1, with a tentative D call TRBD2 (5 bases). CDR3 length: 15 amino acids. Trimming left V 4 bases short and J 7 bases short, with 17 bases between. In germline, CDR1 is SGHAT, CDR2 FQNNGV. CDR3 amino acids: CASSSFRGVGNEQFF. In DNA, the CDR3 is TGTGCCAGCAGCTCCTTTCGGGGAGTTGGGAATGAGCAGTTCTTC.